This T cell receptor (beta chain) comes out of a study of blood T cell repertoires in COVID-19. Study-wide context: Sites across the United States, Italy and Spain contributed samples from acute and convalescent COVID-19. T cells, B-cell-depleted T cells, or PBMCs supplied cDNA or gDNA.

Trimming took 8 bases from V and 4 from J, leaving 8 bases between them. This CDR3 has 11 residues. Sequencing was performed with immunoSEQ multiplex PCR; in TCRdb, only in-frame clones are kept and a portion is missing. The data show 200,000 to 250,000 clones, about nine tenths seen once. Recovered status applied to Cohort 3 donors who had two consecutive negative PCRs. It also applied to those with clearance or with symptom resolution. The TCR comes from a man aged 25-40 years who had recovered from COVID-19. The gene calls are TRBV12-3 or TRBV12-4 and TRBJ1-2; D is perhaps TRBD1 (5 bases). The specimen sequenced was PBMCs or T cells enriched from blood (not recorded which). The CDR3 DNA reads TGTGCCAGCGTTGGGGCCTATGGCTACACCTTC. This codes for CASVGAYGYTF.